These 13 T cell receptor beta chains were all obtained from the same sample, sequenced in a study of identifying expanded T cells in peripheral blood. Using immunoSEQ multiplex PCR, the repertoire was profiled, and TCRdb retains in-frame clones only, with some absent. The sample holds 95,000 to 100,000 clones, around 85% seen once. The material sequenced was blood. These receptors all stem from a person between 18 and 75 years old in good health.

The CDR3 nucleotides are TGTGCCAGCAGCGGTGGGACGTCAGAAAAACTGTTTTTT. Residues: CASSGGTSEKLFF. The chain combines TRBV9 with TRBJ1-4; D is perhaps TRBD1 (5 bases). V shed 3 bases and J shed 8 bases, with 11 bases lying between them. The germline V gene has CDR1 SGDLS and CDR2 YYNGEE. The CDR3 runs 13 residues.

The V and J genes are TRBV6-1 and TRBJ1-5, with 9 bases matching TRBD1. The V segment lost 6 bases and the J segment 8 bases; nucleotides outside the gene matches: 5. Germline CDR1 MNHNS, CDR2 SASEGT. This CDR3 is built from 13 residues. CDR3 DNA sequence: TGTGCCAGCAGGGGACAGGGCGGGGAGCCCCAGCATTTT. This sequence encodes CASRGQGGEPQHF.

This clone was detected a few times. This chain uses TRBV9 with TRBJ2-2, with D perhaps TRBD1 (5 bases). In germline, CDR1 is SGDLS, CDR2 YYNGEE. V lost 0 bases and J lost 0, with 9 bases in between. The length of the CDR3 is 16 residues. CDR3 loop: CASSVGVRANTGELFF. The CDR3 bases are TGTGCCAGCAGCGTAGGGGTCAGGGCGAACACCGGGGAGCTGTTTTTT.

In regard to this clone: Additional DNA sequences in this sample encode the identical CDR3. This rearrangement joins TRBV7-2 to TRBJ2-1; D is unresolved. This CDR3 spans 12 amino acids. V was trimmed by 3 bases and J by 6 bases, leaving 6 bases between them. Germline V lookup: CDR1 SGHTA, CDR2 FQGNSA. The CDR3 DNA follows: TGTGCCAGCAGCTTTCGAGGCAATGAGCAGTTCTTC. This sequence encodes CASSFRGNEQFF. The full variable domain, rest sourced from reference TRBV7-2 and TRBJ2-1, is GAGVSQSPSNKVTEKGKDVELRCDPISGHTALYWYRQSLGQGLEFLIYFQGNSAPDKSGLPSDRFSAERTGGSVSTLTIQRTQQEDSAVYLCASSFRGNEQFFGPGTRLTVL.

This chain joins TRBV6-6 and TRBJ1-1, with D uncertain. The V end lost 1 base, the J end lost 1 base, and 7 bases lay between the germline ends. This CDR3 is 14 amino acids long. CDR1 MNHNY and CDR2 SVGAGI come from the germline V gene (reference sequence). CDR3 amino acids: CASSYWITNTEAFF. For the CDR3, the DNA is TGTGCCAGCAGTTACTGGATTACGAACACTGAAGCTTTCTTT.

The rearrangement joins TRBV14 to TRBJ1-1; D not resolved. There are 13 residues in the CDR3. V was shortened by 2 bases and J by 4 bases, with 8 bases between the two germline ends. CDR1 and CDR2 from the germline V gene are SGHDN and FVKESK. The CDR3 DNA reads TGTGCCAGCAGCCAATTTATAGGCACTGAAGCTTTCTTT. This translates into CASSQFIGTEAFF.

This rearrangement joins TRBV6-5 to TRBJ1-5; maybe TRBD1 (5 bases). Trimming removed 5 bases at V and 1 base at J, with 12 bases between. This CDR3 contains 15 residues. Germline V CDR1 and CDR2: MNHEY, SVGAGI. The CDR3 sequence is CASSGGTGSNQPQHF. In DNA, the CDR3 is TGTGCCAGCAGTGGGGGGACGGGCAGCAATCAGCCCCAGCATTTT.

DNA for the CDR3: TGCGCCAGCAGCCAACGGTTCGGCAATCAGCCCCAGCATTTT. It codes for CASSQRFGNQPQHF. The genes are TRBV4-3 and TRBJ1-5; D gene ambiguous. CDR3 length: 14 residues. The germline CDR1 and CDR2 sequences are LGHNA and YSLEER. V shed 2 bases and J shed 2 bases, with 7 bases lying between them.

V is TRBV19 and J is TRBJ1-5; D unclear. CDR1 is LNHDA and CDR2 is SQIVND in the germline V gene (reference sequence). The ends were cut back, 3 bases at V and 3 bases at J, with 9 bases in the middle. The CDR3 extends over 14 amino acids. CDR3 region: CASSIVPLNQPQHF. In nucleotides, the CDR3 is TGTGCCAGTAGTATTGTTCCCCTCAATCAGCCCCAGCATTTT.

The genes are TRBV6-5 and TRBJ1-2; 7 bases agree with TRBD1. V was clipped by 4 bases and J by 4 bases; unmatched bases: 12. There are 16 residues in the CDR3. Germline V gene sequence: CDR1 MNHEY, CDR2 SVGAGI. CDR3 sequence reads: CASSSLHKQGPYGYTF. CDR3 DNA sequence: TGTGCCAGCAGTTCACTCCACAAACAGGGGCCCTATGGCTACACCTTC.

The CDR3 coding sequence is TGTGCCAGCAGTACCTTTGGGGTGAGCACAGATACGCAGTATTTT. This gives the protein CASSTFGVSTDTQYF. This chain joins TRBV6-1 and TRBJ2-3; no definite D call. V lost 5 bases, J lost 0 bases, and 12 bases lay in between. Germline CDR1 and CDR2: MNHNS and SASEGT. The CDR3 runs to 15 residues.

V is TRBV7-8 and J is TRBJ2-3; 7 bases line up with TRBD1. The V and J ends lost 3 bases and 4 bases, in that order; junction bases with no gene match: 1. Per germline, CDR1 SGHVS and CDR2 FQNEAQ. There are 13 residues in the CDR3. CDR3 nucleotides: TGTGCCAGCAGCTTGCAGGGGGCAGATACGCAGTATTTT. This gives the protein CASSLQGADTQYF.

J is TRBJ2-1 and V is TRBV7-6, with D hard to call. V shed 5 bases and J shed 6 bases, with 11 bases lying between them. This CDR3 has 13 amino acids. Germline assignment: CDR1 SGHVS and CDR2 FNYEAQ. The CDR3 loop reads CASSPGFSNEQFF. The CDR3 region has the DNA TGTGCCAGCAGCCCCGGATTTAGCAATGAGCAGTTCTTC.